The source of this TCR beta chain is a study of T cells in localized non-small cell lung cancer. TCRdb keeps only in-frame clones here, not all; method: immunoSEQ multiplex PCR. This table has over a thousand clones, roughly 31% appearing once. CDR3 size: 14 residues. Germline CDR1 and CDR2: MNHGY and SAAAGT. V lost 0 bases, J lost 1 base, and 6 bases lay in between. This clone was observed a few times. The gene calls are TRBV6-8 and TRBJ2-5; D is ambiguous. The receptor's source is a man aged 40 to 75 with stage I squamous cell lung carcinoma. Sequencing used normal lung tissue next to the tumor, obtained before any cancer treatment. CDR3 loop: CASSYSATQETQYF. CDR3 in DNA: TGTGCCAGCAGTTACTCGGCTACCCAAGAGACCCAGTACTTC.